A selection of T cell receptor beta chains follows, all from one sample in a study of shared clonotypes between healthy human individuals. Data came from immunoSEQ multiplex PCR; TCRdb stores just in-frame clones and leaves some out. This sample carries about 960,000 clones, approximately 80% of them seen once, and the ten largest clones take about 1.5%. The sequenced sample consisted of memory CD4+ T cells sorted from blood. These receptors all come from a man between 18 and 35 years old in good health. Each CDR3 is given with its conserved first and last residue. The D gene is left open where the match is weak. Where a row states a size, it is once, few, many or the class of an expanded clone; other rows omit it.

size: -; J: TRBJ1-2; D: -; V: TRBV5-1; CDR3: CASRPDVGTNYGYTF; DNA: TGCGCCAGCAGGCCCGACGTGGGAACTAACTATGGCTACACCTTC
size: -; J: TRBJ2-7; D: -; V: TRBV10-3; CDR3: CAISRTPQEPYEQYF; DNA: TGTGCCATCAGCCGGACACCGCAGGAGCCCTACGAGCAGTACTTC
size: -; J: TRBJ2-7; D: -; V: TRBV30; CDR3: CAWREQKREQYF; DNA: TGTGCCTGGAGGGAACAGAAGCGGGAGCAGTACTTC
size: -; J: TRBJ2-5; D: -; V: TRBV5-1; CDR3: CASSLARQAISNQETQYF; DNA: TGCGCCAGCAGCTTGGCGAGACAGGCCATATCCAACCAAGAGACCCAGTACTTC
size: -; J: TRBJ1-6; D: -; V: TRBV5-4; CDR3: CASSFDPGINSPLHF; DNA: TGTGCCAGCAGCTTCGACCCAGGGATTAATTCACCCCTCCACTTT
size: -; J: TRBJ1-2; D: -; V: TRBV28; CDR3: CASSPYTGTGGYGYTF; DNA: TGTGCCAGCAGTCCATATACAGGGACCGGTGGCTATGGCTACACCTTC
size: -; J: TRBJ2-2; D: -; V: TRBV1; CDR3: CTSSQDPPSVGGELFF; DNA: TGCACCAGCAGCCAAGATCCCCCTTCTGTAGGCGGGGAGCTGTTTTTT
size: -; J: TRBJ2-4; D: -; V: TRBV18; CDR3: CASSPPLSSAKNIQYF; DNA: TGTGCCAGCTCACCGCCCCTGAGTAGTGCCAAAAACATTCAGTACTTC
size: -; J: TRBJ2-7; D: -; V: TRBV28; CDR3: CASSLRGEQYF; DNA: TGTGCCAGCAGTTTGAGAGGAGAGCAGTACTTC
size: -; J: TRBJ2-7; D: TRBD2; V: TRBV6-6; CDR3: CASSLNRLAGDEQYF; DNA: TGTGCCAGCAGTTTGAACCGACTAGCGGGAGACGAGCAGTACTTC
size: few; J: TRBJ2-7; D: TRBD1; V: TRBV9; CDR3: CASSVRFGTGTEQYF; DNA: TGTGCCAGCAGCGTACGATTCGGGACAGGGACCGAGCAGTACTTC
size: -; J: TRBJ1-1; D: TRBD1; V: TRBV7-9; CDR3: CASSLARTGVNTEAFF; DNA: TGTGCCAGCAGCTTAGCCCGGACAGGGGTAAACACTGAAGCTTTCTTT
size: -; J: TRBJ2-6; D: -; V: TRBV9; CDR3: CASSVGLTSGANVLTF; DNA: TGTGCCAGCAGCGTTGGACTGACCTCTGGGGCCAACGTCCTGACTTTC
size: few; J: TRBJ1-6; D: -; V: TRBV19; CDR3: CASTSAASPLHF; DNA: TGTGCCAGTACCTCGGCGGCCTCACCCCTCCACTTT
size: -; J: TRBJ1-2; D: -; V: TRBV19; CDR3: CASSPPQGQRGYTF; DNA: TGTGCCAGTAGTCCCCCCCAGGGGCAGCGTGGCTACACCTTC
size: -; J: TRBJ2-7; D: TRBD1; V: TRBV19; CDR3: CASTSTGGRYEQYF; DNA: TGTGCCAGTACTTCGACAGGGGGTAGGTACGAGCAGTACTTC
size: few; J: TRBJ1-5; D: -; V: TRBV2; CDR3: CASNRESNQPQHF; DNA: TGTGCCAGCAACAGGGAGAGCAATCAGCCCCAGCATTTT
size: -; J: TRBJ1-2; D: -; V: TRBV2; CDR3: CASSFDPYGYTF; DNA: TGTGCCAGCAGTTTTGACCCATATGGCTACACCTTC
size: -; J: TRBJ1-1; D: TRBD1; V: TRBV15; CDR3: CATSRQGDAFF; DNA: TGTGCCACCAGCAGACAGGGGGACGCTTTCTTT
size: -; J: TRBJ1-1; D: -; V: TRBV2; CDR3: CASSPMVGAGNTEAFF; DNA: TGTGCCAGCAGCCCCATGGTGGGGGCAGGGAACACTGAAGCTTTCTTT
size: -; J: TRBJ2-3; D: TRBD1; V: TRBV6-6; CDR3: CASSDRGSTDTQYF; DNA: TGTGCCAGCAGTGACAGGGGCAGCACAGATACGCAGTATTTT
size: -; J: TRBJ2-1; D: TRBD2; V: TRBV19; CDR3: CASRKSLAGDEQFF; DNA: TGTGCCAGTCGCAAATCGCTAGCGGGAGATGAGCAGTTCTTC
size: -; J: TRBJ2-1; D: -; V: TRBV11-2; CDR3: CASSLERLYNEQFF; DNA: TGTGCCAGCAGCTTAGAACGGCTATACAATGAGCAGTTCTTC
size: few; J: TRBJ1-1; D: -; V: TRBV6-1; CDR3: CASSLQRKGTEAFF; DNA: TGTGCCAGCAGCCTACAGCGAAAGGGAACTGAAGCTTTCTTT
size: -; J: TRBJ1-4; D: -; V: TRBV7-2; CDR3: CASSLGRGEKLFF; DNA: TGTGCCAGCAGCTTAGGGCGTGGGGAAAAACTGTTTTTT
size: -; J: TRBJ1-1; D: TRBD1; V: TRBV19; CDR3: CASRPDREGTEAFF; DNA: TGTGCCAGTAGACCGGACAGGGAGGGTACTGAAGCTTTCTTT
size: -; J: TRBJ2-1; D: -; V: TRBV11-3; CDR3: CASSLEGTSPYNEQFF; DNA: TGTGCCAGCAGCTTAGAAGGAACTAGCCCCTACAATGAGCAGTTCTTC
size: -; J: TRBJ2-2; D: -; V: TRBV13; CDR3: CASRPVGLNTGELFF; DNA: TGTGCCAGCAGGCCCGTAGGCCTAAACACCGGGGAGCTGTTTTTT
size: once; J: TRBJ2-1; D: TRBD1; V: TRBV5-1; CDR3: CASSLESRGNEQFF; DNA: TGCGCCAGCAGCTTGGAAAGCAGGGGGAATGAGCAGTTCTTC
size: -; J: TRBJ1-2; D: -; V: TRBV7-9; CDR3: CASSLFPEEGYTF; DNA: TGTGCCAGCAGCTTATTTCCCGAGGAAGGCTACACCTTC
size: -; J: TRBJ2-3; D: -; V: TRBV11-2; CDR3: CASSPATRLLADTQYF; DNA: TGTGCCAGCAGCCCCGCCACTCGCTTGCTCGCAGATACGCAGTATTTT
size: -; J: TRBJ1-4; D: TRBD1; V: TRBV28; CDR3: CASKEGGQQNEKLFF; DNA: TGTGCCAGCAAAGAGGGGGGACAGCAGAATGAAAAACTGTTTTTT
size: -; J: TRBJ2-4; D: TRBD1; V: TRBV4-1; CDR3: CASSQDRAGGANIQYF; DNA: TGCGCCAGCAGCCAAGATCGGGCAGGGGGCGCTAACATTCAGTACTTC
size: -; J: TRBJ2-7; D: -; V: TRBV19; CDR3: CASSTQSGNSEQYF; DNA: TGTGCCAGTAGTACCCAGTCGGGGAACAGCGAGCAGTACTTC
size: -; J: TRBJ1-4; D: -; V: TRBV19; CDR3: CASSTGFTNEKLFF; DNA: TGTGCCAGTAGTACAGGGTTTACTAATGAAAAACTGTTTTTT
size: -; J: TRBJ1-1; D: -; V: TRBV19; CDR3: CASSTPGTCFF; DNA: TGTGCCAGTAGTACCCCAGGGACCTGTTTCTTT
size: few; J: TRBJ2-7; D: TRBD2; V: TRBV27; CDR3: CASSLAGGSREQYF; DNA: TGTGCCAGCAGTTTAGCGGGAGGATCAAGGGAGCAGTACTTC
size: -; J: TRBJ2-1; D: -; V: TRBV9; CDR3: CASSVEQYNEQFF; DNA: TGTGCCAGCAGCGTAGAACAATACAATGAGCAGTTCTTC
size: -; J: TRBJ2-7; D: -; V: TRBV5-1; CDR3: CATSFSGQPYEQYF; DNA: TGCGCCACCTCGTTCTCAGGACAGCCTTACGAGCAGTACTTC
size: few; J: TRBJ1-6; D: TRBD1; V: TRBV30; CDR3: CAWSRDSDSPLHF; DNA: TGTGCCTGGAGTAGGGACAGCGATTCACCCCTCCACTTT
size: few; J: TRBJ2-2; D: -; V: TRBV19; CDR3: CASSMGGELFF; DNA: TGTGCCAGTAGTATGGGTGGGGAGCTGTTTTTT
size: -; J: TRBJ2-7; D: TRBD2; V: TRBV4-1; CDR3: CASSRGGTSPSYEQYF; DNA: TGCGCCAGCAGCCGGGGGGGGACCTCCCCCTCCTACGAGCAGTACTTC
size: once; J: TRBJ2-3; D: -; V: TRBV5-6; CDR3: CASSTRALGDTQYF; DNA: TGTGCCAGCAGCACGCGGGCTCTTGGAGATACGCAGTATTTT
size: -; J: TRBJ1-2; D: TRBD1; V: TRBV15; CDR3: CATSPGQSMGYTF; DNA: TGTGCCACCAGCCCGGGACAGTCGATGGGCTACACCTTC
size: -; J: TRBJ1-2; D: -; V: TRBV2; CDR3: CASSSALGSGYTF; DNA: TGTGCCAGCAGTTCGGCCTTGGGGTCTGGCTACACCTTC
size: -; J: TRBJ1-6; D: -; V: TRBV5-4; CDR3: CASSFRTGSNNSPLHF; DNA: TGTGCCAGCAGCTTTCGAACAGGGTCCAATAATTCACCCCTCCACTTT
size: -; J: TRBJ2-3; D: -; V: TRBV18; CDR3: CASSPRDGDTQYF; DNA: TGTGCCAGCTCACCCCGGGATGGAGATACGCAGTATTTT
size: -; J: TRBJ2-1; D: -; V: TRBV11-3; CDR3: CASSLASGAYNEQFF; DNA: TGTGCCAGCAGCTTAGCGTCGGGAGCCTACAATGAGCAGTTCTTC
size: -; J: TRBJ1-1; D: TRBD1; V: TRBV27; CDR3: CASSLGVDRESSAFF; DNA: TGTGCCAGCAGTTTGGGGGTAGACAGGGAAAGTTCAGCTTTCTTT
size: -; J: TRBJ1-3; D: TRBD1; V: TRBV6-5; CDR3: CASSSQGASGNTIYF; DNA: TGTGCCAGCAGTTCTCAGGGGGCAAGTGGAAACACCATATATTTT
size: -; J: TRBJ1-1; D: -; V: TRBV7-9; CDR3: CASSLGQMNTEAFF; DNA: TGTGCCAGCAGCTTAGGACAGATGAACACTGAAGCTTTCTTT
size: -; J: TRBJ2-2; D: -; V: TRBV4-3; CDR3: CASSQGSGTHTGELFF; DNA: TGCGCCAGCAGCCAAGGGAGTGGTACTCACACCGGGGAGCTGTTTTTT
size: -; J: TRBJ2-2; D: -; V: TRBV4-3; CDR3: CASSRDPQTGELFF; DNA: TGCGCCAGCAGCCGGGATCCTCAAACCGGGGAGCTGTTTTTT
size: -; J: TRBJ2-7; D: -; V: TRBV5-1; CDR3: CASSSQEGTEQYF; DNA: TGCGCCAGCAGCTCACAAGAGGGGACCGAGCAGTACTTC
size: -; J: TRBJ2-5; D: -; V: TRBV6-5; CDR3: CASTAPRQETQYF; DNA: TGTGCCAGCACCGCTCCCAGACAAGAGACCCAGTACTTC
size: -; J: TRBJ2-3; D: TRBD2; V: TRBV29-1; CDR3: CSVQTGTTNTDTQYF; DNA: TGCAGCGTCCAAACCGGGACTACGAACACAGATACGCAGTATTTT
size: -; J: TRBJ1-6; D: -; V: TRBV5-1; CDR3: CASSLVWQGYSPLHF; DNA: TGCGCCAGCAGCTTGGTCTGGCAGGGGTATTCACCCCTCCACTTT